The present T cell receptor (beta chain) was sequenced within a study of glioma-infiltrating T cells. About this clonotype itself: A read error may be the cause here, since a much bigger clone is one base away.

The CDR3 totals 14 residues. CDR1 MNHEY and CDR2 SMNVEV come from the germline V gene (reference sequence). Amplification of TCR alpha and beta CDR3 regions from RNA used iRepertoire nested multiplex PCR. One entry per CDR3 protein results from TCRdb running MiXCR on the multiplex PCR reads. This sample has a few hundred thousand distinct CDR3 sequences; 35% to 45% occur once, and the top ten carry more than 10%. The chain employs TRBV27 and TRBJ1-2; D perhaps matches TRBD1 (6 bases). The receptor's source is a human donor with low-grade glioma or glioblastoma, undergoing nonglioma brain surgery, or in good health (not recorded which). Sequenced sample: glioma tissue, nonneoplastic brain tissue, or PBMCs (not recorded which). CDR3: CARSSRPGVYGYTF. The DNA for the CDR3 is TGTGCCAGAAGTTCGAGACCAGGGGTCTATGGCTACACCTTC.